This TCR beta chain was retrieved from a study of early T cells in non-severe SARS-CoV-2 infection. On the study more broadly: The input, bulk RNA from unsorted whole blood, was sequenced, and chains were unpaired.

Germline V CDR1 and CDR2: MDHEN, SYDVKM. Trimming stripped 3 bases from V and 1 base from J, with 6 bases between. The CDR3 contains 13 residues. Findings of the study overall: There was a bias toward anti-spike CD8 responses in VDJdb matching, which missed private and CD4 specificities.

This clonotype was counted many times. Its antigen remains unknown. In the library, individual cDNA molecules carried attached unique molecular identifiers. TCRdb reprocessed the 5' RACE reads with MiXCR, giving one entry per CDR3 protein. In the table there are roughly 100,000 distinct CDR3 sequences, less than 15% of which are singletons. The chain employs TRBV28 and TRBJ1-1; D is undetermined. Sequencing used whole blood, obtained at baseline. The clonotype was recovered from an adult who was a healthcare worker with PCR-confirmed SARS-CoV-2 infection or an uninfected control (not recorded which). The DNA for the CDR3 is TGTGCCAGCAGTTTCAACACGAACACTGAAGCTTTCTTT. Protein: CASSFNTNTEAFF.